This T cell receptor beta chain comes out of a study of regulatory T cells in long-lasting Graves disease. The time point denotes: persistent/refractory GD, antithyroid drugs over 5 years with positive TRAb. PBMC RNA was the source of the TCR library. Libraries of TCR beta came from iRepertoire HTBI primers plus Arm-PCR of CDR3 regions. From the multiplex PCR reads, TCRdb called clonotypes with MiXCR, one entry per CDR3 protein. The table lists about 400,000 distinct CDR3 sequences, around 20% of them singletons, with around 21% in the top ten. The CDR3 consists of 15 residues. Germline lookup yields CDR1 ENHRY and CDR2 SYGVKD. V was cut by 8 bases and J by 5 bases, with 19 bases left in between. Notes on this clonotype: What it binds is not known.

Regarding the study as a whole: Exclusively peripheral blood, rather than thyroid tissue, was studied.

The TCR comes from a female donor with Graves disease. Sequences were derived from peripheral blood mononuclear cells (PBMCs), sampled when the disease was refractory, from a patient treated with antithyroid drugs. V and J are TRBV10-3 and TRBJ1-3; D uncertain. CDR3 sequence (DNA): TGTGCCATCTCCCACACCGCGGATAGCCGAAACACCATATATTTT. Its translation: CAISHTADSRNTIYF.